This TCR beta chain came from a study of early T cells in non-severe SARS-CoV-2 infection. This clonotype occurred many times. The CDR3 contains 13 residues. The ends were cut back, 5 bases at V and 7 bases at J, with 14 bases in the middle. The germline CDR1 and CDR2 sequences are LNHNV and YYDKDF (reference sequence). Individual cDNA molecules were tagged with unique molecular identifiers, the study reported. From the 5' RACE reads, TCRdb called clonotypes with MiXCR, one entry per CDR3 protein. The sample has around 25,000 distinct CDR3 sequences, roughly 4.9% seen once. The material sequenced was whole blood. This clonotype was sampled from an adult who was a healthcare worker with PCR-confirmed SARS-CoV-2 infection or an uninfected control (not recorded which). The chain carries TRBV15 and TRBJ1-1; a weak D match, TRBD1 (5 bases). The CDR3 DNA reads TGTGCCACCAGCGGATTCAGGGAGGGTGAAGCTTTCTTT. This codes for CATSGFREGEAFF.